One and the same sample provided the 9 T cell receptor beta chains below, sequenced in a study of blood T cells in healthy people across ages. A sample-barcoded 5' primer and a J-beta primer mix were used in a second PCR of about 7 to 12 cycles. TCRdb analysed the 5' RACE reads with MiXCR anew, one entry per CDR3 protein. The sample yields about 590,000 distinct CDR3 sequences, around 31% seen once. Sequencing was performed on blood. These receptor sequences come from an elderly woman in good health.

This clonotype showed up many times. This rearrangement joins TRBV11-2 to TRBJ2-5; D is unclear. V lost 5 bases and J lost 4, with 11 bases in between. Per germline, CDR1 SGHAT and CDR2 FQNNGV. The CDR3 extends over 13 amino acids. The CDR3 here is CASSPYTGETQYF. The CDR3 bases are TGTGCCAGCAGCCCGTACACCGGAGAGACCCAGTACTTC.

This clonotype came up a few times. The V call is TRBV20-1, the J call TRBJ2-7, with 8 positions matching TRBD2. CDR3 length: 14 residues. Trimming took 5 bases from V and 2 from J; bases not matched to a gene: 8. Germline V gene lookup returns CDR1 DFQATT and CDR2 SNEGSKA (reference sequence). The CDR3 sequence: CSAARGGTTYEQYF. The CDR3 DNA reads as TGCAGTGCTGCCCGGGGGGGAACGACCTACGAGCAGTACTTC.

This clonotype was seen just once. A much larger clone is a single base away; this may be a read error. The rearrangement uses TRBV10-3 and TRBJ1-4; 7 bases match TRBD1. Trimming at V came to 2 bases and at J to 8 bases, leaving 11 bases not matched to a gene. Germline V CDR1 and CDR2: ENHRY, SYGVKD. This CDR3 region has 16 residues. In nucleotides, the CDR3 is TGTGCCATCAGTGAGACATTGGGACAGCCCGAAGAAAAACTGTTTTTT. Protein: CAISETLGQPEEKLFF.

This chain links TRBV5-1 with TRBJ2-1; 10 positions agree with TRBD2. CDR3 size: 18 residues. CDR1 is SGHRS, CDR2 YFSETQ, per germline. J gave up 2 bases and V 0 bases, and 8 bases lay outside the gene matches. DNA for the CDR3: TGCGCCAGCAGCTTGGTAGGACTAGCGGTAGTAACCTACAATGAGCAGTTCTTC. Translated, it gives CASSLVGLAVVTYNEQFF.

DNA for the CDR3: TGTGCCAGCAGTTTACCGGGACTTTTCCATGAGCAGTTCTTC. It codes for CASSLPGLFHEQFF. This chain links TRBV28 with TRBJ2-1; possibly TRBD2 for D (6 bases). Germline CDR1 and CDR2: MDHEN and SYDVKM. Deletions cut 2 bases from V and 8 bases from J, with 13 bases between. This CDR3 contains 14 residues.

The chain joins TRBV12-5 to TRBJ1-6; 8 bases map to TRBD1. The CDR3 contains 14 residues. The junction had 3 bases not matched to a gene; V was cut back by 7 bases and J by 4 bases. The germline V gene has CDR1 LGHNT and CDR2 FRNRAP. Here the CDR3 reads CASAQGDYNSPLHF. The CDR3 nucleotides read TGTGCTAGTGCACAGGGGGATTATAATTCACCCCTCCACTTT.

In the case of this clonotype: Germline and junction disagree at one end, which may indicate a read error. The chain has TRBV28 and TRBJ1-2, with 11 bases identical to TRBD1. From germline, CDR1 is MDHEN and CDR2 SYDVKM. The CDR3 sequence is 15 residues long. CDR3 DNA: TGTACCAGCCCCCGGACAGGGGGCAGAAACTATGGCTACACCTTC. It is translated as CTSPRTGGRNYGYTF.

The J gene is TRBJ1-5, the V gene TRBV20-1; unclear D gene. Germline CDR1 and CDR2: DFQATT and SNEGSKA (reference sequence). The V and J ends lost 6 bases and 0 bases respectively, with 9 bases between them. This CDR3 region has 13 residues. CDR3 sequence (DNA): TGCAGTGCCAAAGATTATAGCAATCAGCCCCAGCATTTT. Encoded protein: CSAKDYSNQPQHF.

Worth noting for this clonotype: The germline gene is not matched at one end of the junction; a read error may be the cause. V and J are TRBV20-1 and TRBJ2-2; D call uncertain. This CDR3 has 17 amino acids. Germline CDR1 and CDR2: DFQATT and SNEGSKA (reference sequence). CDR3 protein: CSARDSISNYRTGELFF. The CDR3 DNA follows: TGCAGTGCTCGAGATTCTATTTCCAACTATAGAACCGGGGAGCTGTTTTTT.